This paragraph covers one TCR beta chain sequence. The antigen remains undetermined. This specimen comes from a study of lymphopenia after photon versus proton radiotherapy. Study-level points and caveats: Photon-treated patients lost naive T cells and TCR diversity; proton-treated stayed stable. After lymphocyte nadir, photon-treated repertoires showed oligoclonal expansion, especially CD8+ Temra.

Clones were read by immunoSEQ multiplex PCR, and TCRdb kept only the in-frame ones, dropping some. The sample contains 25,000 or so clones, 75% to 90% of which appear only once. The CDR3 covers 16 residues. V was cut by 3 bases and J by 5 bases, with 18 bases left in between. The germline V gene has CDR1 SGHDT and CDR2 YYEEEE. J is TRBJ2-1 and V is TRBV5-6; tentatively, D is TRBD1 (6 bases). Sample: peripheral blood, taken from a patient treated with photon-based radiotherapy. This clonotype was sampled from a man aged 25-45 years with gastric cancer. The CDR3 DNA sequence: TGTGCCAGCAGCTCCCTCAGGGGTAACGGCCACAATGAGCAGTTCTTC. Its protein product is CASSSLRGNGHNEQFF. The full variable domain, rest sourced from reference TRBV5-6 and TRBJ2-1, is DAGVTQSPTHLIKTRGQQVTLRCSPKSGHDTVSWYQQALGQGPQFIFQYYEEEERQRGNFPDRFSGHQFPNYSSELNVNALLLGDSALYLCASSSLRGNGHNEQFFGPGTRLTVL.